The rows below give T cell receptor beta chains drawn from one sample of a study of blood T cell repertoires in COVID-19. The assay was immunoSEQ multiplex PCR, and TCRdb's table has in-frame clones only and misses some. The top ten clones hold roughly a tenth of a sample with some 240,000 clones, about 80% of them seen once. Sequences were obtained from peripheral blood. The receptors here all came from an elderly woman with acute or convalescent COVID-19. Both conserved end residues are part of each CDR3. D genes are given only for firm matches. Only part of the rows carry a size: once, few, many, or a class if the clone is expanded.

j_call	clone_size	v_call	d_call	cdr3_aa	cdr3_nt
TRBJ2-2	.	TRBV2	.	CASSASGGELFF	TGTGCCAGCAGCGCCTCGGGTGGGGAGCTGTTTTTT
TRBJ1-2	.	TRBV6-5	.	CASSWTDDGYTF	TGTGCCAGCAGTTGGACAGACGATGGCTACACCTTC
TRBJ2-1	.	TRBV25-1	.	CASSPVGSYNEQFF	TGTGCCAGCTCCCCTGTCGGCTCCTACAATGAGCAGTTCTTC
TRBJ2-7	.	TRBV5-8	TRBD1	CASSRTFLTGGPSYEQYF	TGTGCCAGCAGCCGTACATTCTTGACAGGGGGGCCCTCCTACGAGCAGTACTTC
TRBJ1-3	.	TRBV11-2	.	CASSFNSGNTIYF	TGTGCCAGCAGCTTCAACTCTGGAAACACCATATATTTT
TRBJ2-2	.	TRBV6-5	.	CASRPGGAVTGELFF	TGTGCCAGCAGGCCAGGTGGAGCGGTCACCGGGGAGCTGTTTTTT
TRBJ2-2	.	TRBV20-1	TRBD1	CSASSRFRTGRATGELFF	TGCAGTGCTAGTAGTCGGTTTCGGACAGGGCGGGCCACCGGGGAGCTGTTTTTT
TRBJ2-3	.	TRBV7-9	.	CASSSRDSQYF	TGTGCCAGCAGCTCGCGGGACTCGCAGTATTTT
TRBJ1-1	.	TRBV11-2	.	CAGADPPSGGTEAFF	TGTGCCGGAGCAGATCCACCTTCGGGTGGGACTGAAGCTTTCTTT
TRBJ2-7	few	TRBV27	.	CASSPYLGGYEQYF	TGTGCCAGCAGCCCGTACCTAGGGGGCTACGAGCAGTACTTC
TRBJ2-5	.	TRBV14	.	CASSQWRGQETQYF	TGTGCCAGCAGCCAATGGCGGGGCCAAGAGACCCAGTACTTC
TRBJ1-3	.	TRBV5-1	.	CASSLDRPLSGNTIYF	TGCGCCAGCAGCCTGGACAGACCCCTTTCTGGAAACACCATATATTTT
TRBJ1-5	.	TRBV5-8	TRBD1	CASSFFRGTGNQPQHF	TGTGCCAGCAGCTTTTTCCGCGGGACAGGTAATCAGCCCCAGCATTTT
TRBJ2-2	once	TRBV9	TRBD2	CASSPLAGGPVSGELFF	TGTGCCAGCAGCCCTCTAGCGGGGGGGCCTGTTAGCGGGGAGCTGTTTTTT
TRBJ1-6	.	TRBV7-3	.	CASSLTGGHNSPLHF	TGTGCCAGCAGCCTCACGGGGGGCCATAATTCACCCCTCCACTTT
TRBJ2-1	.	TRBV7-3	.	CASRPSPGNEQFF	TGTGCCAGCAGACCTTCGCCGGGGAATGAGCAGTTCTTC
TRBJ1-2	few	TRBV28	.	CASSNRAGGYTF	TGTGCCAGCAGTAACAGGGCTGGCGGCTACACCTTC
TRBJ1-6	.	TRBV19	TRBD1	CASSAGTGRSYPLHF	TGTGCCAGTAGTGCCGGGACAGGGCGTAGTTACCCCCTCCACTTT
TRBJ2-1	.	TRBV6-2/TRBV6-3	TRBD2	CASSWTSGGVGEQFF	TGTGCCAGCAGTTGGACTAGCGGGGGGGTGGGTGAGCAGTTCTTC
TRBJ2-6	.	TRBV28	.	CASSLPPGGGRDWANVLTF	TGTGCCAGCAGTTTACCCCCCGGAGGGGGGAGGGACTGGGCCAACGTCCTGACTTTC
TRBJ1-6	.	TRBV7-3	TRBD1	CASSLTGQGVGNSPLHF	TGTGCCAGCAGCTTAACTGGACAGGGGGTGGGTAATTCACCCCTCCACTTT
TRBJ1-5	.	TRBV30	.	CAWSPDTSNQPQHF	TGTGCCTGGAGCCCGGACACTAGCAATCAGCCCCAGCATTTT
TRBJ1-4	.	TRBV19	.	CASSINGQPATNEKLFF	TGTGCCAGTAGTATAAATGGACAGCCTGCAACTAATGAAAAACTGTTTTTT
TRBJ2-1	.	TRBV28	.	CASSFGQISYNEQFF	TGTGCCAGCAGTTTTGGACAAATCTCCTACAATGAGCAGTTCTTC
TRBJ1-5	.	TRBV25-1	TRBD1	CASSGTGGGQPQHF	TGTGCCAGCAGTGGGACAGGCGGTGGGCAGCCCCAGCATTTT
TRBJ1-2	.	TRBV19	.	CASGKAGGPQDYGYTF	TGTGCCAGCGGGAAAGCCGGGGGGCCGCAGGACTATGGCTACACCTTC
TRBJ1-1	once	TRBV19	.	CASSRTASSMNTEAFF	TGTGCCAGTAGTCGGACAGCTTCGTCCATGAACACTGAAGCTTTCTTT
TRBJ2-7	.	TRBV7-8	TRBD1	CASSLGQAGGEQYF	TGTGCCAGCAGCCTGGGACAGGCCGGGGGCGAGCAGTACTTC
TRBJ2-1	.	TRBV5-1	.	CASSFPGDKINEQFF	TGCGCCAGCAGCTTCCCCGGGGACAAGATTAATGAGCAGTTCTTC
TRBJ1-3	.	TRBV28	TRBD1	CASKTGVGNTIYF	TGTGCCAGCAAGACAGGGGTCGGAAACACCATATATTTT
TRBJ2-2	.	TRBV7-3	.	CASSQMGRGELFF	TGTGCCAGCAGCCAAATGGGGCGTGGGGAGCTGTTTTTT
TRBJ2-7	.	TRBV2	.	CASSQDRSSYEQYF	TGTGCCAGCAGCCAAGACAGGTCCTCCTACGAGCAGTACTTC
TRBJ1-2	.	TRBV5-4	.	CASARTAEDYGYTF	TGTGCCAGTGCACGAACGGCGGAGGACTATGGCTACACCTTC
TRBJ1-4	.	TRBV9	.	CASSVGGGRTNEKLFF	TGTGCCAGCAGCGTAGGCGGGGGGCGAACTAATGAAAAACTGTTTTTT
TRBJ2-7	.	TRBV28	TRBD1	CASSQGNKEQYF	TGTGCCAGCTCACAGGGGAACAAGGAGCAGTACTTC
TRBJ1-2	few	TRBV5-1	.	CASTHPQGTGYTF	TGCGCCAGTACCCATCCACAGGGTACTGGCTACACCTTC
TRBJ1-3	.	TRBV7-8	.	CASSGGVSGNTIYF	TGTGCCAGCAGTGGGGGGGTCTCTGGAAACACCATATATTTT
TRBJ2-2	.	TRBV7-3	.	CASSLNLAGELFF	TGTGCCAGCAGCTTAAACTTGGCCGGGGAGCTGTTTTTT
TRBJ2-3	.	TRBV5-1	TRBD2	CASSSPGTSGGSTDTQYF	TGCGCCAGCAGCTCCCCTGGGACTAGCGGGGGGAGCACAGATACGCAGTATTTT
TRBJ1-3	few	TRBV3-1/TRBV3-2	.	CASSQGSSGNTIYF	TGTGCCAGCAGCCAAGGGAGCTCTGGAAACACCATATATTTT
TRBJ1-5	.	TRBV16	TRBD1	CASSQSGTGGTGNQPQHF	TGTGCCAGCAGCCAATCCGGCACAGGGGGGACTGGCAATCAGCCCCAGCATTTT
TRBJ1-2	.	TRBV6-6	.	CASSSRDILGYGYTF	TGTGCCAGCAGTTCCCGGGACATTCTGGGGTATGGCTACACCTTC
TRBJ1-5	.	TRBV3-1/TRBV3-2	.	CASSPTGNQPQHF	TGTGCCAGCAGCCCCACTGGCAATCAGCCCCAGCATTTT
TRBJ1-1	.	TRBV6-6	TRBD1	CASSYSDRGTTEAFF	TGTGCCAGCAGTTACTCGGACAGGGGGACCACTGAAGCTTTCTTT
TRBJ1-3	.	TRBV5-4	TRBD1	CASSLDQGQGNTIYF	TGTGCCAGCAGCTTGGACCAGGGACAGGGAAACACCATATATTTT
TRBJ2-5	.	TRBV2	.	CASSEDRWGETQYF	TGTGCCAGCAGTGAAGACAGGTGGGGAGAGACCCAGTACTTC
TRBJ2-5	.	TRBV10-3	TRBD2	CATGLAGSETQYF	TGTGCCACCGGACTAGCGGGGTCCGAGACCCAGTACTTC
TRBJ2-6	.	TRBV9	.	CASSATGSGANVLTF	TGTGCCAGCAGCGCTACAGGGTCTGGGGCCAACGTCCTGACTTTC
TRBJ2-3	.	TRBV4-2	.	CASSQEGALTPDTQYF	TGTGCCAGCAGCCAAGAAGGAGCGCTCACTCCAGATACGCAGTATTTT
TRBJ1-2	once	TRBV15	.	CATSRDRQDYGYTF	TGTGCCACCAGCAGAGATAGGCAGGACTATGGCTACACCTTC
TRBJ2-3	.	TRBV5-1	TRBD1	CASSMTGGGTDTQYF	TGCGCCAGCAGCATGACAGGGGGAGGCACAGATACGCAGTATTTT
TRBJ1-1	few	TRBV7-2	.	CASSPDGVRNTEAFF	TGTGCCAGCAGCCCCGACGGGGTAAGGAACACTGAAGCTTTCTTT